Below are 27 T cell receptor beta chains sequenced from a single sample in a study of somatic mutations in cytotoxic T cells in rheumatoid arthritis. Generated by immunoSEQ multiplex PCR, the TCRdb table keeps only in-frame clones and is missing some. The sample has roughly 12,000 clones, roughly three quarters seen once. The sequencing sample was made of CD8+ T cells sorted from blood. These receptors all stem from a man over 45 in good health.

The chain combines TRBV11-2 with TRBJ2-1; D call uncertain. Trimming shortened V by 1 base and J by 0 bases, and 7 bases separated the two germline ends. The V gene's germline CDR1 is SGHAT and CDR2 FQNNGV. The CDR3 spans 15 residues. This chain's CDR3 is CASSLGLSSYNEQFF. DNA for the CDR3: TGTGCCAGCAGCTTAGGGCTGAGCTCCTACAATGAGCAGTTCTTC.

The chain has TRBV7-6 and TRBJ2-3; D may be TRBD2 (6 bases). The CDR3 sequence is 16 residues long. Germline V gives CDR1 SGHVS, CDR2 FNYEAQ. Trimming took 1 base from V and 1 from J, leaving 12 bases between them. CDR3 sequence (DNA): TGTGCCAGCAGCTTAGGCGGGAATATGCGCACAGATACGCAGTATTTT. Protein: CASSLGGNMRTDTQYF.

The chain uses TRBV28 and TRBJ1-5; perhaps TRBD1 as D (6 bases). Germline assignment: CDR1 MDHEN and CDR2 SYDVKM. V was cut by 0 bases and J by 6 bases, with 9 bases left in between. The length of the CDR3 is 14 residues. This chain's CDR3 is CASSLWRGGQPQHF. The CDR3 bases are TGTGCCAGCAGTTTATGGAGGGGGGGTCAGCCCCAGCATTTT.

The V gene is TRBV27, the J gene TRBJ2-7, with D unresolved. Germline values: CDR1 MNHEY, CDR2 SMNVEV (reference sequence). CDR3 length: 14 residues. V was shortened by 6 bases and J by 3 bases, with 15 bases between the two germline ends. The CDR3: CASSPPSNIYEQYF. Here the CDR3 DNA reads TGTGCCAGCAGCCCCCCTAGTAATATCTACGAGCAGTACTTC.

The J gene is TRBJ2-2, the V gene TRBV30; tentatively, D is TRBD2 (7 bases). Germline V gene data show CDR1 as GTSNPN and CDR2 as SVGIG (reference sequence). The CDR3 runs to 17 residues. V lost 3 bases, J lost 3 bases, and 20 bases lay in between. The CDR3 nucleotides are TGTGCCTGGAGAGGGGGAGCGGGGAGCCCCGACACCGGGGAGCTGTTTTTT. Amino acid sequence: CAWRGGAGSPDTGELFF.

V usage is TRBV5-6 and J usage is TRBJ1-1; weak D call: TRBD1 (5 bases). The CDR3 spans 13 residues. Trimming left V 0 bases short and J 8 bases short, with 11 bases between. Looked up from germline, CDR1 is SGHDT and CDR2 is YYEEEE. In nucleotides, the CDR3 is TGTGCCAGCAGCTTGGGGGGGGGACCAGAAGCTTTCTTT. It yields the protein CASSLGGGPEAFF.

This chain uses TRBV7-2 with TRBJ2-1; D gene uncertain. Trimming left V 4 bases short and J 10 bases short, with 8 bases between. The germline CDR1 and CDR2 sequences are SGHTA and FQGNSA. The CDR3 extends over 11 amino acids. Here the CDR3 reads CASSSPSEQFF. The CDR3 DNA reads as TGTGCCAGCAGCTCCCCCAGCGAGCAGTTCTTC.

The sample holds one count of this clone. This chain joins TRBV7-2 and TRBJ1-3; D unresolved. The CDR3 contains 18 residues. Germline CDR1 is SGHTA and CDR2 is FQGNSA. The ends were cut back, 5 bases at V and 0 bases at J, with 20 bases in the middle. CDR3 in DNA: TGTGCCAGCAGCCCCGCCCTAGGAACGCACTTCTCTGGAAACACCATATATTTT. Protein product: CASSPALGTHFSGNTIYF.

The V gene is TRBV6-5, the J gene TRBJ1-2; no reliable D call. CDR1 and CDR2 (germline): MNHEY, SVGAGI. The CDR3 has 14 amino acids. Trimming pared 0 bases from V and 2 bases from J, leaving 7 bases between. In DNA, the CDR3 is TGTGCCAGCAGTTACTCGGCCCAGAACTATGGCTACACCTTC. It translates to CASSYSAQNYGYTF.

The V gene is TRBV13, the J gene TRBJ1-2; possibly TRBD1 for D (6 bases). The CDR3 sequence is 14 residues long. Germline assignment: CDR1 PRHDT and CDR2 FYEKMQ (reference sequence). The V and J ends lost 2 bases and 5 bases respectively, with 12 bases between them. In DNA, the CDR3 is TGTGCCAGCAGCTTACCAGGGGTTGGTTATGGCTACACCTTC. It encodes CASSLPGVGYGYTF.

The rearrangement uses TRBV11-2 and TRBJ2-7; 12 bases map to TRBD2. CDR3 length: 17 amino acids. Germline loops: CDR1 SGHAT, CDR2 FQNNGV. Unmatched junction bases numbered 9, after V lost 3 bases and J lost 3 bases. The CDR3 loop reads CASSFSGTSGPFYEQYF. CDR3 sequence (DNA): TGTGCCAGCAGCTTCTCCGGGACTAGCGGGCCCTTCTACGAGCAGTACTTC.

CDR3: CASSFPTGSSYNSPLHF. CDR3 DNA sequence: TGTGCCAGCAGTTTCCCGACAGGGAGCTCCTATAATTCACCCCTCCACTTT. The genes are TRBV28 and TRBJ1-6, with 7 nucleotides matching TRBD1. Germline values: CDR1 MDHEN, CDR2 SYDVKM. Trimming cost V 3 bases and J 0 bases; bases outside gene matches: 5. This CDR3 contains 17 residues.

V and J are TRBV4-3 and TRBJ1-2; TRBD1 agrees at 8 bases. The CDR3 length is 15 residues. Trimming took 0 bases from V and 4 from J; bases not matched to a gene: 4. In germline, CDR1 is LGHNA, CDR2 YSLEER. The CDR3 nucleotides are TGCGCCAGCAGCCAAGATTCGGACAGGGTCTATGGCTACACCTTC. This encodes CASSQDSDRVYGYTF.

This sequence joins TRBV7-9 and TRBJ1-3; D is unresolved. The CDR3 totals 16 residues. The germline V and J ends were trimmed by 1 base and 0 bases, with 10 bases remaining between them. The germline V gene encodes CDR1 SEHNR and CDR2 FQNEAQ (reference sequence). DNA for the CDR3: TGTGCCAGCAGCTTAGAAGCTATCCTCTCTGGAAACACCATATATTTT. It codes for CASSLEAILSGNTIYF.

The rearrangement links TRBV9 to TRBJ2-3; maybe TRBD1 (6 bases). The germline CDR1 and CDR2 sequences are SGDLS and YYNGEE. Trimming shortened V by 0 bases and J by 4 bases, and 15 bases separated the two germline ends. The CDR3 covers 16 residues. CDR3 protein: CASSVEPQGVADTQYF. CDR3 in DNA: TGTGCCAGCAGCGTAGAGCCACAGGGAGTGGCAGATACGCAGTATTTT. Based on the CDR3 plus reference TRBV9 and TRBJ2-3, the full variable domain is DSGVTQTPKHLITATGQRVTLRCSPRSGDLSVYWYQQSLDQGLQFLIQYYNGEERAKGNILERFSAQQFPDLHSELNLSSLELGDSALYFCASSVEPQGVADTQYFGPGTRLTVL.

This sequence joins TRBV2 and TRBJ1-1, with TRBD1 as a possible D gene (6 bases). The CDR3 extends over 14 amino acids. Germline V gene sequence: CDR1 SNHLY, CDR2 FYNNEI. V lost 5 bases and J lost 4, with 14 bases in between. DNA for the CDR3: TGTGCCAGCAGTCTCCCCCGGGGGCCCACTGAAGCTTTCTTT. This codes for CASSLPRGPTEAFF.

In this sample, this clone turned up once. The chain couples TRBV19 to TRBJ2-7, with TRBD2 as a possible D gene (5 bases). Germline lookup yields CDR1 LNHDA and CDR2 SQIVND (reference sequence). The CDR3 contains 13 residues. The V and J ends lost 4 bases and 4 bases respectively, with 11 bases between them. The CDR3 here is CASSKSRTYEQYF. The CDR3 DNA reads TGTGCCAGTAGTAAGTCGAGGACTTACGAGCAGTACTTC.

The chain joins TRBV5-5 to TRBJ2-7; 8 nucleotides match TRBD1. This CDR3 contains 15 residues. Germline trimming cut 4 bases from V and 0 bases from J; bases unmatched to any gene: 6. The V gene's germline CDR1 is SGHKS and CDR2 YYEKEE (reference sequence). The CDR3 DNA follows: TGTGCCAGCAGCCTGACAGGGGCAAGCTCCTACGAGCAGTACTTC. Translation: CASSLTGASSYEQYF.

The chain couples TRBV29-1 to TRBJ2-5; 11 positions match TRBD2. The V gene end was trimmed by 8 bases and the J gene end by 3 bases; junction bases not matched to a gene: 20. The CDR3 length is 18 residues. Germline assignment: CDR1 SQVTM and CDR2 ANQGSEA. The CDR3 DNA reads as TGCAGCCTGGTGGGGGGCTTAAAGACTAGCGGGGATAAAGAGACCCAGTACTTC. It translates to CSLVGGLKTSGDKETQYF.

V is TRBV9 and J is TRBJ1-1, with 8 positions matching TRBD1. Germline CDR1 reads SGDLS; CDR2 reads YYNGEE. The CDR3 length is 18 residues. With 2 bases clipped from V and 1 base from J, the junction kept 13 bases outside the gene matches. The CDR3 DNA sequence: TGTGCCAGCAGCGTTTCGGGGACAGGAGCCATTTCGAACACTGAAGCTTTCTTT. It specifies CASSVSGTGAISNTEAFF.

V gene TRBV6-6 combines with J gene TRBJ1-2; D is undetermined. With 2 bases removed from V and 7 bases from J, the gap between germline ends came to 11 bases. This CDR3 has 13 residues. Germline V CDR1 and CDR2: MNHNY, SVGAGI (reference sequence). The CDR3: CASSYGPSGGYTF. The CDR3 bases are TGTGCCAGCAGTTACGGACCGTCGGGTGGCTACACCTTC.

The chain couples TRBV7-2 to TRBJ1-1, with D unresolved. Trimming shortened V by 5 bases and J by 0 bases, and 16 bases separated the two germline ends. The CDR3 has 16 residues. Per germline, CDR1 SGHTA and CDR2 FQGNSA. The CDR3 region has the DNA TGTGCCAGCAGCCGCCGGCGGGAGAACATGAACACTGAAGCTTTCTTT. It is translated as CASSRRRENMNTEAFF.

This clone was counted between two and nine times. The chain employs TRBV4-2 and TRBJ1-1; D is unresolved. The V end lost 1 base, the J end lost 0 bases, and 3 bases lay between the germline ends. The CDR3 runs 13 residues. CDR1 LGHNA and CDR2 YNFKEQ come from the germline V gene. The CDR3 DNA reads TGTGCCAGCAGCCAAGGCATGAACACTGAAGCTTTCTTT. It specifies CASSQGMNTEAFF.

The V gene is TRBV2, the J gene TRBJ1-2; the D is unclear. The CDR3 is 16 amino acids. Germline V CDR1 and CDR2: SNHLY, FYNNEI. With 6 bases removed from V and 4 bases from J, the gap between germline ends came to 21 bases. The CDR3 spells CASRDQQSSRIYGYTF. The CDR3 nucleotides read TGTGCCAGCAGAGATCAGCAGTCCTCCCGTATCTATGGCTACACCTTC.

The genes are TRBV4-3 and TRBJ2-1; TRBD1 matches 11 bases. This CDR3 region has 18 residues. J gave up 8 bases and V 0 bases, and 12 bases lay outside the gene matches. The germline gives CDR1 LGHNA, CDR2 YSLEER. CDR3 amino acids: CASSQDLVRTGGLDEQFF. Written as DNA, the CDR3 is TGCGCCAGCAGCCAAGATCTCGTCCGGACAGGGGGCTTGGATGAGCAGTTCTTC.

The chain is built from TRBV28 and TRBJ1-5; D unclear. With 6 bases removed from V and 0 bases from J, the gap between germline ends came to 9 bases. The CDR3 sequence is 14 residues long. Germline lookup yields CDR1 MDHEN and CDR2 SYDVKM. The CDR3 region is CASSSFDSNQPQHF. The CDR3, as DNA: TGTGCCAGCAGCTCCTTTGATAGCAATCAGCCCCAGCATTTT.

The V gene is TRBV4-1, the J gene TRBJ1-6, with D tentatively TRBD1 (5 bases). Trimming removed 0 bases from V and 7 bases from J, with 13 bases in between. The germline CDR1 and CDR2 sequences are MGHRA and YSYEKL. The CDR3 is made up of 16 amino acids. The CDR3 loop reads CASSQDGGTLNSPLHF. The CDR3 coding sequence is TGCGCCAGCAGCCAAGATGGCGGGACCTTGAATTCACCCCTCCACTTT.